One sample yielded the 9 T cell receptor beta chains listed below, sequenced in a study of early T cells in non-severe SARS-CoV-2 infection. TCRdb re-called the 5' RACE reads with MiXCR, one entry per CDR3 protein. The table includes over 50,000 distinct CDR3 sequences, roughly 8.2% detected once. The sequenced sample was whole blood. The receptors derive from an adult who was a healthcare worker with PCR-confirmed SARS-CoV-2 infection or an uninfected control (not recorded which).

Comment on this clonotype: This may come from a read error, since a much larger clone is one base off. The V call is TRBV7-2, the J call TRBJ2-3; D not resolved. Germline V gene data show CDR1 as SGHTA and CDR2 as FQGNSA. The CDR3 length is 11 residues. CDR3 sequence reads: CVSSPAWTQYF. For the CDR3, the DNA is TGTGTCAGCAGCCCCGCGTGGACGCAGTATTTT.

This clonotype was seen a few times. This sequence joins TRBV13 and TRBJ2-2, with D uncertain. The CDR3 length is 12 residues. The ends were cut back, 6 bases at V and 5 bases at J, with 7 bases in the middle. Germline V gives CDR1 PRHDT, CDR2 FYEKMQ (reference sequence). CDR3 in amino acids: CASRPETGELFF. CDR3 bases: TGTGCCAGCAGACCAGAGACCGGGGAGCTGTTTTTT.

There are many counts of this clonotype. This chain links TRBV12-3 or TRBV12-4 with TRBJ2-7; perhaps D is TRBD1 or TRBD2 (6 bases each). Deletions cut 6 bases from V and 5 bases from J, with 14 bases between. This CDR3 is 13 amino acids long. The CDR3 region has the DNA TGTGCCAGCAGCCCCGGTAGGGGGGACGAGCAGTACTTC. Protein: CASSPGRGDEQYF.

This clonotype was detected ten times or more. This rearrangement joins TRBV3-1 to TRBJ2-1; 12 bases align to TRBD1. This CDR3 has 15 residues. The germline CDR1 and CDR2 sequences are LGHDT and YNNKEL (reference sequence). V trimming: 6 bases; J trimming: 7 bases; junction bases outside the gene matches: 7. CDR3 loop: CASRYGTGGMNEQFF. The CDR3 coding sequence is TGTGCCAGCAGATATGGGACAGGGGGCATGAATGAGCAGTTCTTC.

V usage is TRBV19 and J usage is TRBJ2-1; TRBD2 might be the D (5 bases). The CDR3 extends over 17 amino acids. Germline CDR1 LNHDA, CDR2 SQIVND (reference sequence). Deletions cut 6 bases from V and 8 bases from J, with 26 bases between. CDR3 protein: CASRGIGNSARGYEQFF. The CDR3 DNA reads as TGTGCCAGTAGGGGGATTGGGAATTCCGCTCGGGGTTATGAGCAGTTCTTC.

J is TRBJ1-5 and V is TRBV20-1, with 8 bases lining up with TRBD1. V shed 3 bases and J 2 bases; nucleotides not matched to a gene: 6. The germline gives CDR1 DFQATT, CDR2 SNEGSKA (reference sequence). The CDR3 totals 15 residues. This CDR3 reads CSARQRQGRNQPQHF. CDR3 DNA sequence: TGCAGTGCTAGGCAGAGACAGGGGCGCAATCAGCCCCAGCATTTT.

This clonotype has just a few counts. V is TRBV3-1 and J is TRBJ1-2; unclear D gene. CDR1 and CDR2 (germline): LGHDT, YNNKEL (reference sequence). The CDR3 loop spans 16 amino acids. Trimming pared 1 base from V and 4 bases from J, leaving 16 bases between. The DNA for the CDR3 is TGTGCCAGCAGCCAAGGTCCGAGGAGGACCTCCTATGGCTACACCTTC. Its translation: CASSQGPRRTSYGYTF.

This clonotype occurred a few times. This sequence joins TRBV4-2 and TRBJ2-7; D call uncertain. The CDR3 has 15 residues. The ends were cut back, 0 bases at V and 1 base at J, with 10 bases in the middle. Germline V lookup: CDR1 LGHNA, CDR2 YNFKEQ. The DNA for the CDR3 is TGTGCCAGCAGCCAAGACCGGGCCCCTTCCTACGAGCAGTACTTC. It specifies CASSQDRAPSYEQYF.

The chain links TRBV20-1 to TRBJ2-7; D may match TRBD1 or TRBD2 (6 bases each). The CDR3 consists of 17 residues. Trimming shortened V by 4 bases and J by 0 bases, and 22 bases separated the two germline ends. Germline CDR1 and CDR2: DFQATT and SNEGSKA (reference sequence). The CDR3 DNA reads as TGCAGTGCTAACTCTGGGACCGGAGGGACACCCTCCTACGAGCAGTACTTC. Amino acid sequence: CSANSGTGGTPSYEQYF.